Listed below are T cell receptor beta chains from one sample, sequenced in a study of cytomegalovirus exposure and HLA in healthy donors. Data came from immunoSEQ multiplex PCR; TCRdb stores just in-frame clones and leaves some out. The repertoire holds some 170,000 clones, with around 83% as singletons. The specimen was PBMCs. Source of these receptors: a man aged 50 to 60 in good health and CMV-seropositive. Each CDR3 is given with its conserved first and last residue. The D gene is left open where the match is weak.

V: TRBV2; J: TRBJ1-5; D: NA; DNA: TGTGCCAGCAGCCCGATCGGTAGCAATCAGCCCCAGCATTTT; CDR3: CASSPIGSNQPQHF
V: TRBV10-3; J: TRBJ1-6; D: NA; DNA: TGTGCCATCAGTGATACAGGAGGGAGAGCCCTCCACTTT; CDR3: CAISDTGGRALHF
V: TRBV11-2; J: TRBJ2-2; D: NA; DNA: TGTGCCAGCAGCTTAGGGAGCAAGACCGGGGAGCTGTTTTTT; CDR3: CASSLGSKTGELFF
V: TRBV5-1; J: TRBJ2-7; D: TRBD1; DNA: TGCGCCAGCAGATCCGGGACAGAGTTTTCCTACGAGCAGTACTTC; CDR3: CASRSGTEFSYEQYF
V: TRBV28; J: TRBJ2-7; D: NA; DNA: TGTGCCAGCAGTTTATCCCTCTACGAGCAGTACTTC; CDR3: CASSLSLYEQYF
V: TRBV4-2; J: TRBJ1-2; D: TRBD1; DNA: TGTGCCAGCAGCCAAGGACAGGGGATCTATGGCTACACCTTC; CDR3: CASSQGQGIYGYTF
V: TRBV28; J: TRBJ2-7; D: TRBD1; DNA: TGTGCCAGCAGCACAAAGGGACAGGTCGGTTTTTGGGAGCAGTACTTC; CDR3: CASSTKGQVGFWEQYF
V: TRBV7-9; J: TRBJ2-1; D: TRBD2; DNA: TGTTCCAGCAGCTTAGGGAGGGGCAGGGCCATGAATGAGCAGTTCTTC; CDR3: CSSSLGRGRAMNEQFF
V: TRBV19; J: TRBJ2-2; D: NA; DNA: TGTGCCAGTACCCCGGGGGACAGATACACCGGGGAGCTGTTTTTT; CDR3: CASTPGDRYTGELFF
V: TRBV30; J: TRBJ1-4; D: TRBD1; DNA: TGTGCCTGTAAGCCGGGACAGGCATTTGGTGATGAAAAACTGTTTTTT; CDR3: CACKPGQAFGDEKLFF
V: TRBV28; J: TRBJ2-7; D: TRBD1; DNA: TGTGCCAGCAGTCCGGGGGACAGGGCCTCCTACGAGCAGTACTTC; CDR3: CASSPGDRASYEQYF
V: TRBV4-1; J: TRBJ1-3; D: NA; DNA: TGCGCCAGCAGGGGCAACCTAGCTCCGGGACATTCGTTCTCTGGAAACACCATATATTTT; CDR3: CASRGNLAPGHSFSGNTIYF
V: TRBV4-1; J: TRBJ2-2; D: NA; DNA: TGCGCCAGCAGCGGCCGCGGGGTGGAGAACACCGGGGAGCTGTTTTTT; CDR3: CASSGRGVENTGELFF
V: TRBV4-1; J: TRBJ1-1; D: NA; DNA: TGCGCCAGCAGCCAACCGACAGTAAACACTGAAGCTTTCTTT; CDR3: CASSQPTVNTEAFF
V: TRBV28; J: TRBJ2-2; D: NA; DNA: TGTGCCAGCAGTCCCAGGGGCACCGGGGAGCTGTTTTTT; CDR3: CASSPRGTGELFF